This TCR beta chain came from a study of blood T cell repertoires in COVID-19. Study context: Researchers got acute and convalescent COVID-19 samples from the United States, Italy and Spain. Sources were T cells, B-cell-depleted T cells, or PBMCs; the material itself was cDNA or gDNA.

Germline CDR1 reads SGHVS; CDR2 reads FQNEAQ. Trimming pared 1 base from V and 4 bases from J, leaving 11 bases between. The CDR3 loop spans 15 amino acids. Followed over time, Seattle patients had been enrolled while infection was active. Sequenced by immunoSEQ multiplex PCR; TCRdb stores in-frame clones only, minus some. The sample has approximately 390,000 clones, 70% to 90% seen once. The receptor's source is a woman in her sixties with COVID-19, enrolled during active disease. The sequenced material came from peripheral blood. This chain joins TRBV7-8 and TRBJ1-5; D gene ambiguous. The CDR3 nucleotides are TGTGCCAGCAGCTTAGTCTCTCTCGGTAATCAGCCCCAGCATTTT. Protein sequence: CASSLVSLGNQPQHF.